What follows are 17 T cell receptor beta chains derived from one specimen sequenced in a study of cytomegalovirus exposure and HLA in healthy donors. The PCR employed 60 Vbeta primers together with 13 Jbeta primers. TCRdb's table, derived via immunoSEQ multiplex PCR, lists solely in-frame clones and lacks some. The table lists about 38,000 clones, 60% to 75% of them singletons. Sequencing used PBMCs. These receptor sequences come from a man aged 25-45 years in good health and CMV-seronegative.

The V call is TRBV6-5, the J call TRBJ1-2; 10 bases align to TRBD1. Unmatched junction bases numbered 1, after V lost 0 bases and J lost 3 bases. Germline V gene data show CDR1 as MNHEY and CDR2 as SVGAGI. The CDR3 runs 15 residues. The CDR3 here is CASSYSDRGDYGYTF. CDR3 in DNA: TGTGCCAGCAGTTACTCGGACAGGGGGGACTATGGCTACACCTTC.

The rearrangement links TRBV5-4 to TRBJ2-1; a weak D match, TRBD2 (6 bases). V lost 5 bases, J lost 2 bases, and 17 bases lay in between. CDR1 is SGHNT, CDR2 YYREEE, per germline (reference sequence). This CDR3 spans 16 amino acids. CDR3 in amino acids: CASRGGSPSAYNEQFF. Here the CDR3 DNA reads TGTGCCAGCAGGGGAGGCAGCCCATCCGCCTACAATGAGCAGTTCTTC.

The DNA of the CDR3 is TGTGCCAGCAGCTCCGGGACAGATATATATAATTCACCCCTCCACTTT. It specifies CASSSGTDIYNSPLHF. J is TRBJ1-6 and V is TRBV5-8; 7 nucleotides match TRBD1. J gave up 4 bases and V 3 bases, and 7 bases lay outside the gene matches. This CDR3 is 16 amino acids long. Germline lookup yields CDR1 SGHTS and CDR2 YDEGEE.

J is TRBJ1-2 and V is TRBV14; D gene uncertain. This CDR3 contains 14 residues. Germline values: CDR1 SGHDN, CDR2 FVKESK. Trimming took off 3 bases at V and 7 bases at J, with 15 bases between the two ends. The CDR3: CASSHDLTGSGYTF. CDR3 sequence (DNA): TGTGCCAGCAGCCATGACCTCACGGGAAGTGGCTACACCTTC.

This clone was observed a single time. This CDR3 is CASRQGNEQFF. The CDR3 DNA follows: TGTGCCAGCAGGCAGGGCAATGAGCAGTTCTTC. The chain recombines TRBV6-5 with TRBJ2-1; D is possibly TRBD1 (5 bases). Germline loops: CDR1 MNHEY, CDR2 SVGAGI. The CDR3 covers 11 residues. V was pared by 6 bases and J by 6 bases, with 6 bases between.

CDR3 region: CSAVTGAAYEQYF. In DNA, the CDR3 is TGCAGCGCGGTGACAGGGGCAGCCTACGAGCAGTACTTC. This chain joins TRBV29-1 and TRBJ2-7; 8 bases agree with TRBD1. The CDR3 sequence is 13 residues long. V was pared by 7 bases and J by 2 bases, with 7 bases of the junction left unmatched. Germline lookup yields CDR1 SQVTM and CDR2 ANQGSEA.

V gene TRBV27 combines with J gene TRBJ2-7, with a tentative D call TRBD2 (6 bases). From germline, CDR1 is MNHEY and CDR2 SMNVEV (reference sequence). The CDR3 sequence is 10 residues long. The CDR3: CAAGSHEQYF. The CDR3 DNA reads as TGTGCGGCGGGGAGCCACGAGCAGTACTTC.

The CDR3 here is CASSLDGGRATEAFF. The CDR3 DNA reads as TGTGCCAGCAGCTTAGATGGTGGCAGGGCGACTGAAGCTTTCTTT. The chain has TRBV7-6 and TRBJ1-1; D possibly corresponds to TRBD1 (5 bases). Germline V gene lookup returns CDR1 SGHVS and CDR2 FNYEAQ. V was shortened by 1 base and J by 5 bases, with 14 bases between the two germline ends. The CDR3 is made up of 15 amino acids. The full variable domain, completed using reference TRBV7-6 and TRBJ1-1, is GAGVSQSPRYKVTKRGQDVALRCDPISGHVSLYWYRQALGQGPEFLTYFNYEAQQDKSGLPNDRFSAERPEGSISTLTIQRTEQRDSAMYRCASSLDGGRATEAFFGQGTRLTVV.

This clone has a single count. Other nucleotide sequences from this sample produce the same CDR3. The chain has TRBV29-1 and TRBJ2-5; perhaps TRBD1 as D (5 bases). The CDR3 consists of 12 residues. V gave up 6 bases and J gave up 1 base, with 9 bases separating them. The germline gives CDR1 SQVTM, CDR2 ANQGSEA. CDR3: CSVDRLQETQYF. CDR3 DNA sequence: TGCAGCGTCGACAGACTCCAAGAGACCCAGTACTTC.

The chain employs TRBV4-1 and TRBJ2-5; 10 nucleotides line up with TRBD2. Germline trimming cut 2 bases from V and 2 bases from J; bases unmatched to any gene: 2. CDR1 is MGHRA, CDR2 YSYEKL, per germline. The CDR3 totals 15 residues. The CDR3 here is CASSQNSGGQETQYF. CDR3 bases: TGCGCCAGCAGCCAAAATAGCGGGGGGCAAGAGACCCAGTACTTC.

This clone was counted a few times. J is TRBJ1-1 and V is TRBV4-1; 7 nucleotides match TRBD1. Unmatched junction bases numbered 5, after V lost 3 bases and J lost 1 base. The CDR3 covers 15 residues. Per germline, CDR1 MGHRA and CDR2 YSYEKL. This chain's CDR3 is CASSQRQGTNTEAFF. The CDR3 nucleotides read TGCGCCAGCAGCCAGCGACAGGGAACGAACACTGAAGCTTTCTTT.

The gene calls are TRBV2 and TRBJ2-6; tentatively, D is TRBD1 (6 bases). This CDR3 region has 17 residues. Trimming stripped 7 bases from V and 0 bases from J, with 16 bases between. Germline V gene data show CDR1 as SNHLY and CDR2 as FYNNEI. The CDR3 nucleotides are TGTGCCAGCACCCAGGGGTTGGGGATCTCTGGGGCCAACGTCCTGACTTTC. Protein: CASTQGLGISGANVLTF.

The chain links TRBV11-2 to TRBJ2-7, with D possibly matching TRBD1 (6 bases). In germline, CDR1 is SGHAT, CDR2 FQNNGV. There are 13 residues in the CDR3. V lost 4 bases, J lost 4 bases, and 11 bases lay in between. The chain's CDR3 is CASSSGGKYEQYF. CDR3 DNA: TGTGCCAGCAGCTCTGGGGGCAAGTACGAGCAGTACTTC. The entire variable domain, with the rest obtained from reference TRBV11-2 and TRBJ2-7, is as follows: EAGVAQSPRYKIIEKRQSVAFWCNPISGHATLYWYQQILGQGPKLLIQFQNNGVVDDSQLPKDRFSAERLKGVDSTLKIQPAKLEDSAVYLCASSSGGKYEQYFGPGTRLTVT.

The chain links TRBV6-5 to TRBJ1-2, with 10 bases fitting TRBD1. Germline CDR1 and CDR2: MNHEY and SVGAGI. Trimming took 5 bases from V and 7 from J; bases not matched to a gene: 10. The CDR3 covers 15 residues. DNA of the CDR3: TGTGCCAGCAGTAACCCCGACAGGGGGCAAGGTGGCTACACCTTC. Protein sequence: CASSNPDRGQGGYTF.

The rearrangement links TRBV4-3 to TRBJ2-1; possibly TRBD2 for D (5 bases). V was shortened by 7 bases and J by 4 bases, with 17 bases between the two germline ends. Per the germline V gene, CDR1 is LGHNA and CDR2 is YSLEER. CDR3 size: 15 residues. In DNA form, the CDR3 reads TGCGCCAGCACCACCTTTCTCGGGAAGTACAATGAGCAGTTCTTC. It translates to CASTTFLGKYNEQFF.

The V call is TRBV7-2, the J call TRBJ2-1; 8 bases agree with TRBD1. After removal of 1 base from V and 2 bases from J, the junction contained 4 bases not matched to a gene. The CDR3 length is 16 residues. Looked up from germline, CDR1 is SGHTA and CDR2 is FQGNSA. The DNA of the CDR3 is TGTGCCAGCAGCTTAGATAAGGACAGGGCCTACAATGAGCAGTTCTTC. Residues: CASSLDKDRAYNEQFF.

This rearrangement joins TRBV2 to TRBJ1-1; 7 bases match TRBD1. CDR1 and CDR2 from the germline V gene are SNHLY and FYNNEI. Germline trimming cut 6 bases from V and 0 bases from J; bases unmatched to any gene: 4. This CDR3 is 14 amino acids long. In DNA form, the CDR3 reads TGTGCCAGCAGGGGGACAGAAATGAACACTGAAGCTTTCTTT. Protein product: CASRGTEMNTEAFF.